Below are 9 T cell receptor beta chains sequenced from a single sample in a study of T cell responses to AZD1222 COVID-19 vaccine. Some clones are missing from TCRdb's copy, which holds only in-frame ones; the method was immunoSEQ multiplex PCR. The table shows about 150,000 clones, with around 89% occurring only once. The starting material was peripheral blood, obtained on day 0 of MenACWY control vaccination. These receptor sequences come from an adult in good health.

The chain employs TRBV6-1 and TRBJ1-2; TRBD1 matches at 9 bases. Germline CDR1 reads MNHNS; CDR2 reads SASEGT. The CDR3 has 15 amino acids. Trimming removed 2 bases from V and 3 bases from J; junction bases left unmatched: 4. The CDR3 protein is CASSERTGDHYGYTF. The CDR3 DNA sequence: TGTGCCAGCAGTGAAAGGACAGGGGATCACTATGGCTACACCTTC.

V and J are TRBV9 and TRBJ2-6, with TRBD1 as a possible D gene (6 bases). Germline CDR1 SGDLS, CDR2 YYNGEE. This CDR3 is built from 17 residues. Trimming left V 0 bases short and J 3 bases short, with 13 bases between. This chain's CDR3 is CASSVVAGEFGANVLTF. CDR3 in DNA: TGTGCCAGCAGCGTAGTGGCAGGGGAGTTTGGGGCCAACGTCCTGACTTTC.

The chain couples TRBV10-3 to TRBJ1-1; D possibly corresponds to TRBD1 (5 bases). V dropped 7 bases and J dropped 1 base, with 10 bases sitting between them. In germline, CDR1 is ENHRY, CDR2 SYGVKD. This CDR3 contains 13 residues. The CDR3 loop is CAITSGRNTEAFF. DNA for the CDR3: TGTGCCATCACCTCAGGGAGGAACACTGAAGCTTTCTTT.

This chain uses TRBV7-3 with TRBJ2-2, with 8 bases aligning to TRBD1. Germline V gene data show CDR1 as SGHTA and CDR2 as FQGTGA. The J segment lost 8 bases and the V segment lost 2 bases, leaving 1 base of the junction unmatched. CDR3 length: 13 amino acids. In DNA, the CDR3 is TGTGCCAGCAGCTTAGGACAGGGTGGGGAGCTGTTTTTT. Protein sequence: CASSLGQGGELFF. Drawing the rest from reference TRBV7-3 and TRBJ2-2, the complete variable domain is GAGVSQTPSNKVTEKGKYVELRCDPISGHTALYWYRQSLGQGPEFLIYFQGTGAADDSGLPNDRFFAVRPEGSVSTLKIQRTERGDSAVYLCASSLGQGGELFFGEGSRLTVL.

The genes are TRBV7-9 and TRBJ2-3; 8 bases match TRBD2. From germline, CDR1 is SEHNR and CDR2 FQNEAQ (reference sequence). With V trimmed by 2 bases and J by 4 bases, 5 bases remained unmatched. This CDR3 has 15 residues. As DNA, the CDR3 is TGTGCCAGCAGCTTATACGGGGGGGCATCAGATACGCAGTATTTT. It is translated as CASSLYGGASDTQYF.

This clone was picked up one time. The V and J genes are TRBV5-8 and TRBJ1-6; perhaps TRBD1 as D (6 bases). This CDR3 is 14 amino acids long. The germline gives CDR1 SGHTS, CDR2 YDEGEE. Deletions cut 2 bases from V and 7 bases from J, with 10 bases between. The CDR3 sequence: CASSFWTANSPLHF. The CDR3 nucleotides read TGTGCCAGCAGCTTCTGGACAGCCAATTCACCCCTCCACTTT.

Here the CDR3 DNA reads TGTGCCAGCAGCCAAAAAACTAGCGGGGTTTACAATGAGCAGTTCTTC. Its translation: CASSQKTSGVYNEQFF. The chain is built from TRBV4-2 and TRBJ2-1; 10 bases align to TRBD2. Trimming cost V 2 bases and J 4 bases; bases outside gene matches: 5. CDR3 length: 16 amino acids. The germline gives CDR1 LGHNA, CDR2 YNFKEQ.

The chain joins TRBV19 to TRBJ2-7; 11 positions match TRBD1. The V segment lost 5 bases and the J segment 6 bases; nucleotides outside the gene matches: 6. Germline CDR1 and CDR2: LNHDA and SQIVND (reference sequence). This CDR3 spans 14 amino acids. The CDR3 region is CASSGTGGTVEQYF. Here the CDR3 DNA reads TGTGCCAGTAGTGGGACAGGGGGAACTGTCGAGCAGTACTTC. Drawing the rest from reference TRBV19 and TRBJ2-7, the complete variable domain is DGGITQSPKYLFRKEGQNVTLSCEQNLNHDAMYWYRQDPGQGLRLIYYSQIVNDFQKGDIAEGYSVSREKKESFPLTVTSAQKNPTAFYLCASSGTGGTVEQYFGPGTRLTVT.

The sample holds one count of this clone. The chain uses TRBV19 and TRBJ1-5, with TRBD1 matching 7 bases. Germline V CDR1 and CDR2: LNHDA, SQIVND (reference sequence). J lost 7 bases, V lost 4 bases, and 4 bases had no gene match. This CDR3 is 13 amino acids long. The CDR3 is CASSTDRDQPQHF. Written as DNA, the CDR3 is TGTGCCAGTAGTACAGACAGGGACCAGCCCCAGCATTTT.